This T cell receptor (beta chain) was captured by sequencing in a study of cytomegalovirus exposure and HLA in healthy donors. Whole-study results and caveats: Some TCR beta chains (164 of them) were listed as cytomegalovirus-associated. In vitro data verified a few CMV-associated chains as specific for CMV antigens.

Generated by immunoSEQ multiplex PCR, the TCRdb table keeps only in-frame clones and is missing some. The sample consists of around 150,000 clones, 86% of them appearing once. Remarks on this clone: Its antigen remains unidentified.

The sequence derives from a woman aged 25-40 years in good health and CMV-seronegative. Sequencing was done on a sample of PBMCs.

CDR3 nucleotides: TGCGCCAGCAGCCAAGATCTTTCGGGGGCCGGGCGCGAGGAGCAGTTCTTC. It codes for CASSQDLSGAGREEQFF. V usage is TRBV4-1 and J usage is TRBJ2-1, with D perhaps matching TRBD1 or TRBD2 (6 bases each). The V end was cut by 0 bases, the J end by 10 bases, with 22 bases between. Germline CDR1 reads MGHRA; CDR2 reads YSYEKL. The CDR3 spans 17 residues.